A single sample is the source of the 3 T cell receptor beta chains below, sequenced in a study of response to subunit inactivated influenza vaccine. MiXCR, run by TCRdb on the RT-PCR reads, gives a single entry per CDR3 protein. Of roughly 650,000 distinct CDR3 sequences in the sample, 15% to 17% were seen once. Source: PBMCs from blood, taken about 11 days after vaccination. These receptors were taken from a man between 50 and 59 years old who received an inactivated influenza vaccine.

The V and J genes are TRBV7-9 and TRBJ2-5, with TRBD1 matching 7 bases. This CDR3 comprises 13 residues. Trimming cost V 4 bases and J 4 bases; bases outside gene matches: 3. CDR1 and CDR2 from the germline V gene are SEHNR and FQNEAQ (reference sequence). The CDR3 loop reads CASSYGTAETQYF. Here the CDR3 DNA reads TGTGCCAGCAGCTACGGGACAGCAGAGACCCAGTACTTC.

Points on this clonotype: The junction does not match germline at one end; this may be a read error. This sequence joins TRBV2 and TRBJ2-2; tentatively, D is TRBD1 (6 bases). This CDR3 comprises 18 residues. The germline V gene encodes CDR1 SNHLY and CDR2 FYNNEI. CDR3 sequence (DNA): TGTGCCTGCGAAATCCGGGACGGAACAGGGACGGTCACCGGGGAGCTGGTTTTT. Protein sequence: CACEIRDGTGTVTGELVF. Combining the CDR3 with reference TRBV2 and TRBJ2-2 gives the whole variable domain EPEVTQTPSHQVTQMGQEVILRCVPISNHLYFYWYRQILGQKVEFLVSFYNNEISEKSEIFDDQFSVERPDGSNFTLKIRSTKLEDSAMYFCACEIRDGTGTVTGELVFGEGSRLTVL.

This clonotype turned up a few times. The V and J genes are TRBV30 and TRBJ1-6; D possibly corresponds to TRBD1 (6 bases). V was trimmed by 6 bases and J by 4 bases, leaving 7 bases between them. This CDR3 region has 12 residues. CDR1 is GTSNPN and CDR2 is SVGIG in the germline V gene (reference sequence). As DNA, the CDR3 is TGTGCCTGTGGACAGTATAATTCACCCCTCCACTTT. Its translation is CACGQYNSPLHF.